This TCR beta chain was sequenced in a study of T cell repertoires in cytomegalovirus infection. Turning to the study itself: The authors relied on CMV epitopes, both recently identified HLA-C-restricted and well-studied HLA-B-restricted. From public TCR beta signatures came an indication of both CMV infection and matching HLA type.

In TCRdb, the reads were re-called with MiXCR into one record per CDR3 protein. The sample has just under 500,000 distinct CDR3 sequences; roughly 34% are singletons. Comments on this clonotype: The target antigen is unknown.

This CDR3 comprises 14 residues. Trimming removed 1 base at V and 7 bases at J, with 11 bases between. Looked up from germline, CDR1 is LGHNT and CDR2 is FRNRAP. Study-level results: HLA-C-restricted CMV clonotypes gave the most frequent clonotype in two of eight donors.

Sequenced material: cultured PBMCs, taken from culture after CMV antigen stimulation. The rearrangement links TRBV12-5 to TRBJ2-1; a weak D match, TRBD2 (5 bases). This clonotype originated in a human donor in good health (CMV status not recorded). Some clones in this sample may be carry-over from other donors' samples. This CDR3 reads CASGLGDPGNEQFF. In DNA, the CDR3 is TGTGCTAGTGGTTTGGGAGACCCGGGGAATGAGCAGTTCTTC.